This T cell receptor beta chain was recovered during a study of cytomegalovirus exposure and HLA in healthy donors. The study, taken as a whole, reports: An observed cluster of highly shared sequence variants was recorded as a likely sequencing artifact.

The CDR3 sequence is 16 residues long. Trimming removed 0 bases from V and 6 bases from J, with 14 bases in between. Germline assignment: CDR1 LGHNA and CDR2 YSLEER. Note on this clone: Antigen unknown.

The PCR contained 60 Vbeta and 13 Jbeta primers. The assay was immunoSEQ multiplex PCR, and TCRdb's table has in-frame clones only and misses some. This sample contains some 140,000 clones. The V call is TRBV4-3, the J call TRBJ2-2; D possibly corresponds to TRBD2 (6 bases). Sequencing was done on a sample of PBMCs. The receptor's source is a woman aged 40 to 49 in good health and CMV-seronegative. The CDR3 loop is CASSQESGEQAGELFF. The CDR3 DNA reads TGCGCCAGCAGCCAAGAGTCGGGGGAACAGGCCGGGGAGCTGTTTTTT.